This is a list of T cell receptor beta chains from one sample in a study of T-cell reconstitution after alpha-beta-depleted transplantation in children. Via MiXCR, TCRdb re-called the PCR reads, giving one row per CDR3 protein. The sample yields approximately 130,000 distinct CDR3 sequences, 8% to 10% seen once. The sequencing used PBMCs, mostly from graft donor cells, collected 180 days after TCRalphabeta/CD19-depleted stem cell transplant. The receptors originated from a girl younger than two who had a stem cell transplant for combined immunodeficiency, so the T cells may come from the graft donor. The CDR3 runs from the conserved cysteine through the conserved F or W. A D gene is named only where the DNA matches it firmly. A clone size is listed for some rows: how often the clone was seen (once, few, many), or a class if it is expanded.

j_call: TRBJ2-7
clone_size: few
d_call: .
v_call: TRBV5-5
cdr3_aa: CASSPQGRTSSYEQYF
cdr3_nt: TGTGCCAGCAGCCCACAGGGGAGGACGAGCTCCTACGAGCAGTACTTC

j_call: TRBJ2-2
clone_size: .
d_call: .
v_call: TRBV7-9
cdr3_aa: CASRLGRTNTGELFF
cdr3_nt: TGTGCCAGCAGACTGGGACGGACGAACACCGGGGAGCTGTTTTTT

j_call: TRBJ2-5
clone_size: few
d_call: TRBD2
v_call: TRBV7-2
cdr3_aa: CASSSRLAGAGETQYF
cdr3_nt: TGTGCCAGCAGCTCCCGACTAGCGGGAGCTGGGGAGACCCAGTACTTC

j_call: TRBJ1-5
clone_size: few
d_call: .
v_call: TRBV7-2
cdr3_aa: CASSWGPYSNQPQHF
cdr3_nt: TGTGCCAGCAGCTGGGGTCCTTATAGCAATCAGCCCCAGCATTTT

j_call: TRBJ2-5
clone_size: few
d_call: TRBD2
v_call: TRBV19
cdr3_aa: CASSMGGETQYF
cdr3_nt: TGTGCCAGTAGTATGGGAGGGGAGACCCAGTACTTC

j_call: TRBJ2-1
clone_size: .
d_call: .
v_call: TRBV5-1
cdr3_aa: CASSPKLDKRSNEQFF
cdr3_nt: TGCGCCAGCAGCCCCAAACTAGATAAAAGGAGCAATGAGCAGTTCTTC

j_call: TRBJ2-5
clone_size: few
d_call: .
v_call: TRBV29-1
cdr3_aa: CSVEGTGQETQYF
cdr3_nt: TGCAGCGTTGAAGGAACAGGTCAAGAGACCCAGTACTTC

j_call: TRBJ2-7
clone_size: .
d_call: TRBD1
v_call: TRBV5-1
cdr3_aa: CASSLAETGGSYEQYF
cdr3_nt: TGCGCCAGCAGCTTGGCCGAGACAGGGGGCTCCTACGAGCAGTACTTC

j_call: TRBJ2-2
clone_size: .
d_call: TRBD2
v_call: TRBV13
cdr3_aa: CASSLGLAGPTNTGELFF
cdr3_nt: TGTGCCAGCAGCCTCGGACTAGCGGGACCTACGAACACCGGGGAGCTGTTTTTT

j_call: TRBJ1-2
clone_size: .
d_call: .
v_call: TRBV4-3
cdr3_aa: CASSQVVTVSFYGYTF
cdr3_nt: TGCGCCAGCAGCCAAGTGGTCACAGTTTCTTTCTATGGCTACACCTTC

j_call: TRBJ2-5
clone_size: few
d_call: .
v_call: TRBV7-8
cdr3_aa: CASSLEDRAGRQETQYF
cdr3_nt: TGTGCCAGCAGCTTAGAAGATAGGGCCGGGAGACAAGAGACCCAGTACTTC

j_call: TRBJ2-1
clone_size: many
d_call: .
v_call: TRBV5-5
cdr3_aa: CASSVGLGEQFF
cdr3_nt: TGTGCCAGCAGCGTTGGACTGGGTGAGCAGTTCTTC

j_call: TRBJ2-7
clone_size: few
d_call: TRBD2
v_call: TRBV9
cdr3_aa: CASSVGAGYEQYF
cdr3_nt: TGTGCCAGCAGCGTGGGAGCGGGGTACGAGCAGTACTTC

j_call: TRBJ2-5
clone_size: .
d_call: TRBD2
v_call: TRBV20-1
cdr3_aa: CSASRTRKVETQYF
cdr3_nt: TGCAGTGCTAGCAGGACTAGAAAAGTGGAGACCCAGTACTTC

j_call: TRBJ2-7
clone_size: few
d_call: TRBD1
v_call: TRBV6-2/TRBV6-3
cdr3_aa: CASSRGQGYYEQYF
cdr3_nt: TGTGCCAGCAGTCGGGGACAGGGGTACTACGAGCAGTACTTC

j_call: TRBJ2-1
clone_size: .
d_call: .
v_call: TRBV12-3/TRBV12-4
cdr3_aa: CASSLVGAGNEQFF
cdr3_nt: TGTGCCAGCAGTTTAGTAGGGGCCGGGAATGAGCAGTTCTTC

j_call: TRBJ2-7
clone_size: few
d_call: .
v_call: TRBV5-1
cdr3_aa: CASSLGLPGDEQYF
cdr3_nt: TGCGCCAGCAGCTTGGGACTACCGGGAGACGAGCAGTACTTC

j_call: TRBJ2-3
clone_size: .
d_call: .
v_call: TRBV4-3
cdr3_aa: CASSQGLETDTQYF
cdr3_nt: TGCGCCAGCAGCCAGGGGCTAGAAACAGATACGCAGTATTTT

j_call: TRBJ2-7
clone_size: many
d_call: TRBD2
v_call: TRBV11-2
cdr3_aa: CASSPYPKREMRYEQYF
cdr3_nt: TGTGCCAGCAGCCCGTACCCCAAGCGGGAGATGCGGTACGAGCAGTACTTC

j_call: TRBJ2-7
clone_size: .
d_call: .
v_call: TRBV20-1
cdr3_aa: CSASEVYEQYF
cdr3_nt: TGCAGTGCGTCGGAAGTTTACGAGCAGTACTTC

j_call: TRBJ2-3
clone_size: .
d_call: TRBD2
v_call: TRBV19
cdr3_aa: CASSIMLAGGPGDTQYF
cdr3_nt: TGTGCCAGTAGTATTATGCTAGCGGGAGGGCCGGGAGATACGCAGTATTTT

j_call: TRBJ2-2
clone_size: .
d_call: TRBD2
v_call: TRBV6-1
cdr3_aa: CASSGGKLASRELFF
cdr3_nt: TGTGCCAGCAGTGGGGGGAAACTAGCGTCGAGGGAGCTGTTTTTT

j_call: TRBJ2-7
clone_size: few
d_call: TRBD1
v_call: TRBV5-6
cdr3_aa: CASSSDRGREQYF
cdr3_nt: TGTGCCAGCAGCTCGGACAGGGGGCGAGAGCAGTACTTC

j_call: TRBJ2-3
clone_size: many
d_call: .
v_call: TRBV20-1
cdr3_aa: CSARVPVADTQYF
cdr3_nt: TGCAGTGCTAGAGTCCCGGTGGCAGATACGCAGTATTTT

j_call: TRBJ2-1
clone_size: many
d_call: .
v_call: TRBV7-9
cdr3_aa: CASSLEGGNEQFF
cdr3_nt: TGTGCCAGCAGCTTAGAAGGTGGCAATGAGCAGTTCTTC

j_call: TRBJ1-5
clone_size: few
d_call: TRBD1
v_call: TRBV27
cdr3_aa: CASSQGTGGNQPQHF
cdr3_nt: TGTGCCAGCAGCCAAGGGACAGGGGGAAATCAGCCCCAGCATTTT

j_call: TRBJ2-5
clone_size: .
d_call: TRBD2
v_call: TRBV6-2/TRBV6-3
cdr3_aa: CASIGTSGIWETQYF
cdr3_nt: TGTGCCAGCATCGGGACTAGCGGCATCTGGGAGACCCAGTACTTC

j_call: TRBJ2-6
clone_size: many
d_call: .
v_call: TRBV12-3/TRBV12-4
cdr3_aa: CASSPRTGANVLTF
cdr3_nt: TGTGCCAGCAGTCCTCGGACTGGAGCCAACGTCCTGACTTTC

j_call: TRBJ2-1
clone_size: .
d_call: .
v_call: TRBV2
cdr3_aa: CASRLTDNEQFF
cdr3_nt: TGTGCCAGCAGGTTGACAGACAATGAGCAGTTCTTC

j_call: TRBJ1-2
clone_size: .
d_call: TRBD1
v_call: TRBV7-2
cdr3_aa: CASSPQPTGRGYTF
cdr3_nt: TGTGCCAGCAGCCCCCAGCCGACAGGGAGAGGCTACACCTTC

j_call: TRBJ2-7
clone_size: .
d_call: .
v_call: TRBV18
cdr3_aa: CASSPLKGSSYEQYF
cdr3_nt: TGTGCCAGCTCACCTTTGAAGGGGAGCTCCTACGAGCAGTACTTC

j_call: TRBJ2-3
clone_size: .
d_call: TRBD2
v_call: TRBV7-2
cdr3_aa: CASSLVGTSGSGTQYF
cdr3_nt: TGTGCCAGCAGCTTAGTTGGGACTAGCGGGAGTGGTACGCAGTATTTT

j_call: TRBJ1-2
clone_size: .
d_call: .
v_call: TRBV18
cdr3_aa: CASSPVQGPHVYGYTF
cdr3_nt: TGTGCCAGCTCACCAGTGCAGGGGCCACATGTATACGGCTACACCTTC

j_call: TRBJ2-5
clone_size: many
d_call: .
v_call: TRBV6-1
cdr3_aa: CASSRVDQETQYF
cdr3_nt: TGTGCCAGCAGCAGAGTAGACCAAGAGACCCAGTACTTC

j_call: TRBJ2-7
clone_size: few
d_call: .
v_call: TRBV7-2
cdr3_aa: CASSSTGARSGEQYF
cdr3_nt: TGTGCCAGCAGCTCTACGGGGGCGCGTTCTGGCGAGCAGTACTTC

j_call: TRBJ2-7
clone_size: few
d_call: .
v_call: TRBV6-2/TRBV6-3
cdr3_aa: CASRPPSSYEQYF
cdr3_nt: TGTGCCAGCAGGCCCCCCTCTTCCTACGAGCAGTACTTC

j_call: TRBJ1-2
clone_size: many
d_call: .
v_call: TRBV10-3
cdr3_aa: CAISESRRNGYTF
cdr3_nt: TGTGCCATCAGTGAGTCGAGACGGAATGGCTACACCTTC

j_call: TRBJ2-3
clone_size: .
d_call: .
v_call: TRBV18
cdr3_aa: CASSPGQGVDTQYF
cdr3_nt: TGTGCCAGCTCACCGGGTCAAGGGGTCGATACGCAGTATTTT

j_call: TRBJ2-2
clone_size: .
d_call: .
v_call: TRBV7-9
cdr3_aa: CASSWSVFTGELFF
cdr3_nt: TGTGCCAGCAGCTGGTCAGTCTTCACCGGGGAGCTGTTTTTT